These 9 T cell receptor beta chains were sequenced from one sample in a study of CD8+ T cells in alopecia areata. CD4+ cells obtained from about five patients were subjected to sorting into CD25+CD127- cells. Once RNA had been extracted, it was reverse transcribed into cDNA to act as the sequencing template. Only in-frame clones appear in the TCRdb table, and some are missing; sequencing was by immunoSEQ multiplex PCR. The data contain roughly 20,000 clones, around 67% of them singletons. Sequencing input: CD4+ Tregs sorted from blood. These receptors were collected from a human donor with alopecia areata.

V and J are TRBV6-5 and TRBJ1-2; perhaps TRBD1 as D (5 bases). The CDR3 contains 14 residues. Germline values: CDR1 MNHEY, CDR2 SVGAGI. Trimming left V 2 bases short and J 8 bases short, with 15 bases between. The CDR3 spells CASSYTGDLGGYTF. Here the CDR3 DNA reads TGTGCCAGCAGTTACACGGGGGACTTGGGCGGCTACACCTTC.

The chain joins TRBV7-9 to TRBJ2-7; either TRBD1 or TRBD2 may supply D (5 bases each). Germline CDR1 SEHNR, CDR2 FQNEAQ (reference sequence). The CDR3 runs to 16 residues. With 5 bases removed from V and 2 bases from J, the gap between germline ends came to 19 bases. The CDR3 sequence: CASSAWTGRSTYEQYF. The CDR3 DNA is TGTGCCAGCAGCGCCTGGACGGGACGGTCTACCTACGAGCAGTACTTC.

The chain uses TRBV5-1 and TRBJ2-5; 7 nucleotides match TRBD1. The V and J ends lost 0 bases and 4 bases, in that order; junction bases with no gene match: 9. The CDR3 is 16 residues long. Germline lookup yields CDR1 SGHRS and CDR2 YFSETQ. This CDR3 reads CASSLGRGSYRETQYF. In nucleotides, the CDR3 is TGCGCCAGCAGCTTGGGCAGGGGGTCATACCGAGAGACCCAGTACTTC.

V usage is TRBV29-1 and J usage is TRBJ2-2; perhaps TRBD2 as D (5 bases). This CDR3 is 12 amino acids long. Trimming cost V 7 bases and J 6 bases, with 12 bases left between them. Germline values: CDR1 SQVTM, CDR2 ANQGSEA. CDR3 amino acids: CSARGASGELFF. The CDR3 DNA follows: TGCAGCGCCCGGGGTGCCTCCGGGGAGCTGTTTTTT.

V gene TRBV7-9 combines with J gene TRBJ2-5, with D possibly being TRBD1 (5 bases). The CDR3 is 17 amino acids. CDR1 SEHNR and CDR2 FQNEAQ come from the germline V gene (reference sequence). Trimming shortened V by 4 bases and J by 5 bases, and 23 bases separated the two germline ends. This chain's CDR3 is CASSSTSGWQGGETQYF. The CDR3 nucleotides are TGTGCCAGCAGCTCTACCTCCGGTTGGCAGGGTGGGGAGACCCAGTACTTC. Full variable domain (rest looked up from reference TRBV7-9 and TRBJ2-5): DTGVSQNPRHKITKRGQNVTFRCDPISEHNRLYWYRQTLGQGPEFLTYFQNEAQLEKSRLLSDRFSAERPKGSFSTLEIQRTEQGDSAMYLCASSSTSGWQGGETQYFGPGTRLLVL.

This clone was observed a handful of times. V usage is TRBV28 and J usage is TRBJ2-7; TRBD1 matches 9 bases. Per germline, CDR1 MDHEN and CDR2 SYDVKM. The junction had 1 base not matched to a gene; V was cut back by 6 bases and J by 4 bases. This CDR3 spans 12 amino acids. CDR3 bases: TGTGCCAGCAGGGACAGGGGTTACGAGCAGTACTTC. Translation: CASRDRGYEQYF. Full variable domain (remainder filled in from reference TRBV28 and TRBJ2-7): DVKVTQSSRYLVKRTGEKVFLECVQDMDHENMFWYRQDPGLGLRLIYFSYDVKMKEKGDIPEGYSVSREKKERFSLILESASTNQTSMYLCASRDRGYEQYFGPGTRLTVT.

This clone was found a few times. This chain connects TRBV30 to TRBJ1-5, with unresolved D. Trimming stripped 2 bases from V and 4 bases from J, with 12 bases between. Germline CDR1 reads GTSNPN; CDR2 reads SVGIG (reference sequence). This CDR3 is built from 14 residues. CDR3 bases: TGTGCCTGGAGTACTGCCTTCGGAAATCAGCCCCAGCATTTT. Translating it yields CAWSTAFGNQPQHF.

This clone was detected only a few times. This chain links TRBV18 with TRBJ2-1, with 10 bases that match TRBD2. Germline V gene sequence: CDR1 KGHSH, CDR2 LQKENI. Germline trimming cut 4 bases from V and 7 bases from J; bases unmatched to any gene: 7. This CDR3 has 15 residues. CDR3 bases: TGTGCCAGCTCACTGATAGCGGGAGGTCTAAATGAGCAGTTCTTC. It is translated as CASSLIAGGLNEQFF.

The rearrangement joins TRBV5-1 to TRBJ2-2; D uncertain. V lost 1 base and J lost 2, with 9 bases in between. The CDR3 spans 15 residues. Germline V gene data show CDR1 as SGHRS and CDR2 as YFSETQ. The CDR3 region is CASSLTSRNTGELFF. The CDR3, as DNA: TGCGCCAGCAGCTTGACCAGCCGTAACACCGGGGAGCTGTTTTTT.